The clone carrying this TCR beta chain appeared many times. These data originate in a study of CD8 T cells in ankylosing spondylitis. CDR1 and CDR2 from the germline V gene are LGHNA and YSLEER. V shed 0 bases, J shed 1 base, and the junction held 6 bases outside the gene matches. This CDR3 comprises 18 residues. 5'-RACE, quantitative and with molecular barcodes, yielded the TCR beta libraries. One entry per CDR3 protein, called by TCRdb with MiXCR from the 5' RACE reads. The repertoire includes roughly 90,000 distinct CDR3 sequences, about 7.7% of them detected once, and around 10% sits in the top ten.

The receptor was isolated from a male donor with ankylosing spondylitis or in good health (not recorded which). The sequenced sample was blood, either unsorted or a sorted T cell fraction (not recorded which). The chain combines TRBV4-3 with TRBJ2-3; TRBD2 aligns across 11 bases. Here the CDR3 DNA reads TGCGCCAGCAGCCAAGATGTCGTACTAGCGGGAGGCACAGATACGCAGTATTTT. This sequence encodes CASSQDVVLAGGTDTQYF.